The next 7 T cell receptor beta chains were all read from a single sample in a study of T cells in Graves' hyperthyroidism and ophthalmopathy. Amplification of TCR beta CDR3 regions was performed using RNA transcripts as template. Carried out on the TCR CDR3, a first-round RT-PCR used the HTBI primer set. TCRdb passed the multiplex PCR reads through MiXCR, listing each CDR3 protein once. The sample contains around 300,000 distinct CDR3 sequences, roughly an eighth of which appear only once. Sequenced input: blood. These receptor sequences come from a woman in her thirties or forties with Graves' ophthalmopathy.

This clonotype was detected only a few times. V gene TRBV30 combines with J gene TRBJ1-6, with unresolved D. The CDR3 is 14 amino acids. V gave up 3 bases and J gave up 6 bases, with 12 bases separating them. CDR1 is GTSNPN, CDR2 SVGIG, per germline (reference sequence). This CDR3 is CAWRIGYGNSPLHF. The CDR3 nucleotides are TGTGCCTGGAGGATAGGGTATGGTAATTCACCCCTCCACTTT.

In its sample, this clonotype was seen many times. J is TRBJ1-2 and V is TRBV7-2; D is uncertain. The CDR3 consists of 17 residues. V lost 2 bases, J lost 2 bases, and 18 bases lay in between. Germline assignment: CDR1 SGHTA and CDR2 FQGNSA. CDR3 protein: CASSLLTSTPLNYGYTF. The DNA for the CDR3 is TGTGCCAGCAGCTTACTCACCAGCACCCCCCTAAACTATGGCTACACCTTC.

V gene TRBV19 combines with J gene TRBJ1-5, with TRBD1 matching over 7 bases. Per germline, CDR1 LNHDA and CDR2 SQIVND (reference sequence). V lost 2 bases, J lost 7 bases, and 14 bases stayed unmatched. The CDR3 is 17 amino acids. The CDR3: CASSIRKGAGLKQPQHF. CDR3 nucleotides: TGTGCCAGTAGTATAAGGAAGGGGGCAGGTTTAAAGCAGCCCCAGCATTTT.

The gene calls are TRBV3-1 and TRBJ2-5; TRBD2 might be the D (6 bases). The CDR3 runs to 16 residues. V shed 4 bases and J shed 1 base, with 16 bases lying between them. The germline gives CDR1 LGHDT, CDR2 YNNKEL (reference sequence). The CDR3 DNA reads as TGTGCCAGCAGCCTCGGAGTCGCGGGGATCCAAGAGACCCAGTACTTC. Protein product: CASSLGVAGIQETQYF.

Only a few counts were recorded for this clonotype. The chain has TRBV5-1 and TRBJ2-1, with D maybe TRBD1 (5 bases). CDR3 length: 17 amino acids. The ends were cut back, 3 bases at V and 0 bases at J, with 16 bases in the middle. Germline-derived CDR1 and CDR2 are SGHRS and YFSETQ. CDR3 bases: TGCGCCAGCAGCTCTGGGCAGGGAACGAGCTCCTACAATGAGCAGTTCTTC. This translates into CASSSGQGTSSYNEQFF.

This chain joins TRBV5-6 and TRBJ2-2, with 7 bases aligning to TRBD1. Looked up from germline, CDR1 is SGHDT and CDR2 is YYEEEE. V shed 3 bases, J shed 7 bases, and the junction held 6 bases outside the gene matches. The CDR3 is 14 amino acids. This CDR3 is CASSWGRDSGELFF. In DNA, the CDR3 is TGTGCCAGCAGCTGGGGTCGGGACAGCGGGGAGCTGTTTTTT.

There are many counts of this clonotype. The chain links TRBV27 to TRBJ2-7; no definite D call. This CDR3 contains 16 residues. The germline V gene has CDR1 MNHEY and CDR2 SMNVEV (reference sequence). Trimming stripped 6 bases from V and 2 bases from J, with 20 bases between. CDR3 loop: CASSKNTLGSAYEQYF. CDR3 sequence (DNA): TGTGCCAGCAGCAAAAATACTTTGGGTTCAGCCTACGAGCAGTACTTC.